This TCR beta chain came from a study of early T cells in non-severe SARS-CoV-2 infection. On the study more broadly: Chains from this unsorted whole-blood bulk RNA could not be paired.

Each CDR3 protein is one row after TCRdb ran MiXCR on the 5' RACE reads. Here the sample spans about 44,000 distinct CDR3 sequences, more than 10% being singletons. The sample holds many counts of this clonotype. The CDR3 sequence is 14 residues long. The V gene's germline CDR1 is LNHDA and CDR2 SQIVND (reference sequence). Trimming removed 8 bases from V and 4 bases from J; junction bases left unmatched: 7. This TCR was sampled from an adult who was a healthcare worker with PCR-confirmed SARS-CoV-2 infection or an uninfected control (not recorded which). Sample: whole blood. The V gene is TRBV19, the J gene TRBJ2-3, with 9 positions matching TRBD1. CDR3 protein: CASSGQGLSDTQYF. DNA of the CDR3: TGTGCCAGTTCGGGACAGGGCTTATCAGATACGCAGTATTTT.